The 29 T cell receptor beta chains in this list originate from one sample, sequenced in a study of cytomegalovirus exposure and HLA in healthy donors. Primers: 60 Vbeta forward and 13 Jbeta reverse. Here immunoSEQ multiplex PCR was the method, and the copy in TCRdb shows in-frame clones only, minus some. The table includes 110,000 to 150,000 clones, roughly 77% detected once. Sequencing input: PBMCs. The origin of the receptors is a male donor in good health and CMV-seronegative.

This clone was seen only a few times. This chain uses TRBV6-5 with TRBJ1-1, with D unclear. Germline V lookup: CDR1 MNHEY, CDR2 SVGAGI. V lost 2 bases, J lost 2 bases, and 15 bases lay in between. This CDR3 is 16 amino acids long. The CDR3 DNA is TGTGCCAGCAGTTACCGACGCGGCAGATCAAACACTGAAGCTTTCTTT. Its protein is CASSYRRGRSNTEAFF.

This chain joins TRBV6-5 and TRBJ2-5; D remains ambiguous. The V end lost 2 bases, the J end lost 3 bases, and 7 bases lay between the germline ends. The CDR3 runs 13 residues. Germline V lookup: CDR1 MNHEY, CDR2 SVGAGI. The CDR3 DNA is TGTGCCAGCAGTTACAGCAAAGAAGAGACCCAGTACTTC. This sequence encodes CASSYSKEETQYF.

The rearrangement links TRBV7-2 to TRBJ2-7, with TRBD2 matching over 7 bases. V dropped 5 bases and J dropped 4; count of bases not matched to a gene: 8. This CDR3 is built from 14 residues. Germline CDR1 is SGHTA and CDR2 is FQGNSA. CDR3 sequence: CASSLRRERYEQYF. Written as DNA, the CDR3 is TGTGCCAGCAGCCTAAGGCGGGAGCGGTACGAGCAGTACTTC.

A remark on this clone: Other DNA sequences in this sample translate to the same CDR3. The rearrangement links TRBV7-9 to TRBJ2-7; 8 nucleotides match TRBD2. Germline CDR1 SEHNR, CDR2 FQNEAQ (reference sequence). With 3 bases clipped from V and 2 bases from J, the junction kept 3 bases outside the gene matches. The CDR3 length is 14 residues. The CDR3 coding sequence is TGTGCCAGCAGCTTGGCGGGAGGTACCTACGAGCAGTACTTC. Translated: CASSLAGGTYEQYF. The variable domain in full, completed from reference TRBV7-9 and TRBJ2-7, reads DTGVSQNPRHKITKRGQNVTFRCDPISEHNRLYWYRQTLGQGPEFLTYFQNEAQLEKSRLLSDRFSAERPKGSFSTLEIQRTEQGDSAMYLCASSLAGGTYEQYFGPGTRLTVT.

V gene TRBV5-1 combines with J gene TRBJ2-3; 8 bases align to TRBD1. V was clipped by 0 bases and J by 5 bases; unmatched bases: 5. Per the germline V gene, CDR1 is SGHRS and CDR2 is YFSETQ. The CDR3 loop spans 15 amino acids. DNA of the CDR3: TGCGCCAGCAGCTTGGGGACAGGGCAGGGAGATACGCAGTATTTT. This codes for CASSLGTGQGDTQYF. The full variable domain, in which reference TRBV5-1 and TRBJ2-3 provide the parts outside the CDR3, is KAGVTQTPRYLIKTRGQQVTLSCSPISGHRSVSWYQQTPGQGLQFLFEYFSETQRNKGNFPGRFSGRQFSNSRSEMNVSTLELGDSALYLCASSLGTGQGDTQYFGPGTRLTVL.

The J gene is TRBJ2-7, the V gene TRBV5-1; D is undetermined. This CDR3 contains 13 residues. CDR1 is SGHRS and CDR2 is YFSETQ in the germline V gene. V lost 2 bases and J 5 bases, leaving 11 bases between the germline ends. CDR3 sequence (DNA): TGCGCCAGCAGCTTAATTACAACTAACGAGCAGTACTTC. The encoded protein is CASSLITTNEQYF.

The V call is TRBV10-3, the J call TRBJ2-3; 8 bases align to TRBD2. V gave up 2 bases and J gave up 2 bases; unmatched junction bases: 0. This CDR3 has 14 amino acids. Germline CDR1 and CDR2: ENHRY and SYGVKD. As DNA, the CDR3 is TGTGCCATCAGTGAGGGACTAGCCACAGATACGCAGTATTTT. It translates to CAISEGLATDTQYF.

With respect to this clone: This may be a read error, as it is one base from a much larger clone. Additional DNA sequences in this sample encode the identical CDR3. J is TRBJ2-1 and V is TRBV5-1, with a tentative D call TRBD2 (6 bases). CDR1 and CDR2 from the germline V gene are SGHRS and YFSETQ. The CDR3 totals 13 residues. With 5 bases removed from V and 0 bases from J, the gap between germline ends came to 6 bases. For the CDR3, the DNA is TGCGCCAGCAGTAGCGGCTCCTACAATGAGCAGTTCTTC. Translation gives CASSSGSYNEQFF.

The chain recombines TRBV10-3 with TRBJ2-5, with D perhaps matching TRBD1 (5 bases). The CDR3 totals 12 residues. Germline-derived CDR1 and CDR2 are ENHRY and SYGVKD. V lost 8 bases to trimming and J lost 5 bases, with 12 bases between them. CDR3 in DNA: TGTGCCATCGGGCTGGGGCAGGAGACCCAGTACTTC. Its translation is CAIGLGQETQYF.

The chain couples TRBV7-3 to TRBJ2-3; 7 bases agree with TRBD2. This CDR3 has 16 amino acids. With V trimmed by 5 bases and J by 0 bases, 8 bases remained unmatched. CDR1 is SGHTA, CDR2 FQGTGA, per germline. The CDR3 DNA sequence: TGTGCCAGCAGCCTCTTGGGGACTACTAGCACAGATACGCAGTATTTT. Translation gives CASSLLGTTSTDTQYF. Variable domain in full (rest from reference TRBV7-3 and TRBJ2-3): GAGVSQTPSNKVTEKGKYVELRCDPISGHTALYWYRQSLGQGPEFLIYFQGTGAADDSGLPNDRFFAVRPEGSVSTLKIQRTERGDSAVYLCASSLLGTTSTDTQYFGPGTRLTVL.

The V call is TRBV5-4, the J call TRBJ1-1; TRBD1 matches at 10 bases. CDR3 length: 16 residues. V trimming: 4 bases; J trimming: 3 bases; junction bases outside the gene matches: 9. Germline CDR1 reads SGHNT; CDR2 reads YYREEE (reference sequence). Written as DNA, the CDR3 is TGTGCCAGCAGCGATTCGGACAGGGGGAGACACACTGAAGCTTTCTTT. This translates into CASSDSDRGRHTEAFF. Full variable domain (remainder filled in from reference TRBV5-4 and TRBJ1-1): ETGVTQSPTHLIKTRGQQVTLRCSSQSGHNTVSWYQQALGQGPQFIFQYYREEENGRGNFPPRFSGLQFPNYSSELNVNALELDDSALYLCASSDSDRGRHTEAFFGQGTRLTVV.

This clone was detected only a few times. The rearrangement links TRBV7-6 to TRBJ1-4; the D is unclear. Germline V CDR1 and CDR2: SGHVS, FNYEAQ. This CDR3 has 15 residues. Trimming left V 5 bases short and J 7 bases short, with 17 bases between. The CDR3 protein is CASSIRRSPGEKLFF. The CDR3 region has the DNA TGTGCCAGCAGCATACGACGGAGCCCTGGTGAAAAACTGTTTTTT.

This chain joins TRBV7-2 and TRBJ2-7; D might be TRBD1 (5 bases). This CDR3 is built from 15 residues. Germline values: CDR1 SGHTA, CDR2 FQGNSA. V dropped 5 bases and J dropped 3 bases, with 17 bases sitting between them. The CDR3: CASSPTRQTNYEQYF. The CDR3 DNA is TGTGCCAGCAGCCCGACCAGACAGACCAACTACGAGCAGTACTTC.

The V call is TRBV29-1, the J call TRBJ2-5, with 9 bases matching TRBD1. The J segment lost 3 bases and the V segment lost 6 bases, leaving 2 bases of the junction unmatched. From germline, CDR1 is SQVTM and CDR2 ANQGSEA. The CDR3 runs 12 residues. CDR3 sequence: CSVTGGEETQYF. The CDR3, as DNA: TGCAGCGTCACAGGGGGCGAAGAGACCCAGTACTTC.

The chain couples TRBV5-4 to TRBJ2-3; the D gene is possibly TRBD2 (5 bases). Trimming shortened V by 3 bases and J by 5 bases, and 13 bases separated the two germline ends. The CDR3 sequence is 14 residues long. Germline assignment: CDR1 SGHNT and CDR2 YYREEE (reference sequence). CDR3 sequence reads: CASSSLVGGDTQYF. The CDR3 DNA sequence: TGTGCCAGCAGCTCCCTTGTCGGAGGAGATACGCAGTATTTT.

V usage is TRBV15 and J usage is TRBJ2-7; D gene ambiguous. Looked up from germline, CDR1 is LNHNV and CDR2 is YYDKDF (reference sequence). The CDR3 sequence is 13 residues long. V lost 5 bases to trimming and J lost 2 bases, with 10 bases between them. CDR3 nucleotides: TGTGCCACCAGCTCGCTACTCCCCTACGAGCAGTACTTC. Its translation is CATSSLLPYEQYF.

V usage is TRBV11-2 and J usage is TRBJ1-1, with TRBD1 identical over 7 bases. Trimming took 5 bases from V and 1 from J; bases not matched to a gene: 1. The CDR3 runs 13 residues. CDR1 SGHAT and CDR2 FQNNGV come from the germline V gene. The CDR3 bases are TGTGCCAGCAGCCGGGACAGGAACACTGAAGCTTTCTTT. Translated: CASSRDRNTEAFF.

This sequence joins TRBV5-6 and TRBJ1-5; 7 bases line up with TRBD1. CDR1 and CDR2 (germline): SGHDT, YYEEEE. Unmatched junction bases numbered 4, after V lost 2 bases and J lost 2 bases. CDR3 length: 15 residues. CDR3 residues: CASSFSDRGNQPQHF. The CDR3 DNA follows: TGTGCCAGCAGCTTTAGTGACAGGGGCAATCAGCCCCAGCATTTT. The full variable domain, rest sourced from reference TRBV5-6 and TRBJ1-5, is DAGVTQSPTHLIKTRGQQVTLRCSPKSGHDTVSWYQQALGQGPQFIFQYYEEEERQRGNFPDRFSGHQFPNYSSELNVNALLLGDSALYLCASSFSDRGNQPQHFGDGTRLSIL.

V is TRBV5-1 and J is TRBJ1-2; a possible D gene is TRBD1 (5 bases). Germline assignment: CDR1 SGHRS and CDR2 YFSETQ. Trimming shortened V by 0 bases and J by 7 bases, and 10 bases separated the two germline ends. This CDR3 has 13 amino acids. CDR3 loop: CASSLAGVIGYTF. The CDR3 DNA reads as TGCGCCAGCAGCTTGGCGGGGGTGATTGGCTACACCTTC.

This clone was observed a handful of times. The chain uses TRBV10-3 and TRBJ2-7; maybe TRBD2 (6 bases). V lost 4 bases to trimming and J lost 1 base, with 11 bases between them. This CDR3 is built from 14 residues. Germline CDR1 is ENHRY and CDR2 is SYGVKD. The DNA for the CDR3 is TGTGCCATCAGTGTGGGGAGGTCTTCCTACGAGCAGTACTTC. Its protein is CAISVGRSSYEQYF.

The chain carries TRBV7-3 and TRBJ2-7, with 7 bases fitting TRBD1. Germline lookup yields CDR1 SGHTA and CDR2 FQGTGA. Trimming took 5 bases from V and 3 from J; bases not matched to a gene: 10. The CDR3 is made up of 15 amino acids. The CDR3, as DNA: TGTGCCAGCAGCCCAGGAAGACAGGGCGTCTACGAGCAGTACTTC. It translates to CASSPGRQGVYEQYF.

This sequence joins TRBV15 and TRBJ1-1; D remains ambiguous. Trimming pared 3 bases from V and 0 bases from J, leaving 5 bases between. Germline assignment: CDR1 LNHNV and CDR2 YYDKDF (reference sequence). The CDR3 consists of 13 residues. The CDR3 DNA is TGTGCCACCAGCAGGCCTATGAACACTGAAGCTTTCTTT. Protein sequence: CATSRPMNTEAFF.

CDR3 loop: CASSLGLADRYEQYF. In DNA form, the CDR3 reads TGTGCCAGCAGCTTAGGGCTAGCAGACCGATACGAGCAGTACTTC. V gene TRBV5-5 combines with J gene TRBJ2-5; D is perhaps TRBD2 (5 bases). The DNA end favors TRBJ2-7, so the J call may be wrong. The CDR3 has 15 amino acids. Germline CDR1 and CDR2: SGHKS and YYEKEE (reference sequence).

The CDR3 coding sequence is TGTGCCAGCAGCTTACCGGGGGGATATCAAGAGACCCAGTACTTC. As protein: CASSLPGGYQETQYF. This chain links TRBV7-9 with TRBJ2-5, with TRBD2 matching over 7 bases. The J segment lost 2 bases and the V segment lost 2 bases, leaving 5 bases of the junction unmatched. This CDR3 comprises 15 residues. CDR1 and CDR2 from the germline V gene are SEHNR and FQNEAQ (reference sequence).

The gene calls are TRBV18 and TRBJ1-2; perhaps TRBD1 as D (5 bases). V lost 6 bases to trimming and J lost 6 bases, with 17 bases between them. The CDR3 length is 14 residues. CDR1 and CDR2 from the germline V gene are KGHSH and LQKENI. CDR3 sequence (DNA): TGTGCCAGCTCTGGGGGGACTTTGGGAAATGGCTACACCTTC. It codes for CASSGGTLGNGYTF.

The rearrangement uses TRBV7-9 and TRBJ2-5; TRBD2 matches 7 bases. Trimming cost V 1 base and J 5 bases; bases outside gene matches: 1. The CDR3 is 13 amino acids. Looked up from germline, CDR1 is SEHNR and CDR2 is FQNEAQ (reference sequence). This chain's CDR3 is CASSLDGGETQYF. The CDR3 DNA reads TGTGCCAGCAGCTTAGACGGGGGGGAGACCCAGTACTTC. The full variable domain, in which reference TRBV7-9 and TRBJ2-5 provide the parts outside the CDR3, is DTGVSQNPRHKITKRGQNVTFRCDPISEHNRLYWYRQTLGQGPEFLTYFQNEAQLEKSRLLSDRFSAERPKGSFSTLEIQRTEQGDSAMYLCASSLDGGETQYFGPGTRLLVL.

This clone was detected only a few times. The chain recombines TRBV12-5 with TRBJ2-5, with D unresolved. The J call could be wrong; TRBJ2-7 is a better fit for the DNA end. The CDR3 is 11 amino acids. Germline CDR1 is LGHNT and CDR2 is FRNRAP. The CDR3 sequence: CASGQNYEQYF. The CDR3 DNA reads TGTGCTAGTGGTCAGAACTACGAGCAGTACTTC.

This chain links TRBV6-5 with TRBJ1-1, with 9 bases fitting TRBD1. The CDR3 is 14 residues long. V shed 6 bases and J 3 bases; nucleotides not matched to a gene: 5. Germline lookup yields CDR1 MNHEY and CDR2 SVGAGI. CDR3 in amino acids: CASSLGTGHTEAFF. CDR3 DNA: TGTGCCAGCAGCCTCGGGACAGGGCACACTGAAGCTTTCTTT.

V and J are TRBV9 and TRBJ2-1, with TRBD2 matching 9 bases. CDR1 is SGDLS, CDR2 YYNGEE, per germline. The CDR3 loop spans 16 amino acids. After removal of 0 bases from V and 4 bases from J, the junction contained 5 bases not matched to a gene. The CDR3 sequence is CASSVEASGKYNEQFF. CDR3 sequence (DNA): TGTGCCAGCAGCGTAGAAGCTAGCGGGAAGTACAATGAGCAGTTCTTC. The full variable domain, completed using reference TRBV9 and TRBJ2-1, is DSGVTQTPKHLITATGQRVTLRCSPRSGDLSVYWYQQSLDQGLQFLIQYYNGEERAKGNILERFSAQQFPDLHSELNLSSLELGDSALYFCASSVEASGKYNEQFFGPGTRLTVL.